The sequence of this T cell receptor (beta chain) was determined in a study of chronic HIV infection and antiretroviral therapy. The CDR3 totals 15 residues. TCRdb re-analysed the 5' RACE reads in MiXCR, keeping a single row per CDR3 protein. Here the sample spans some 46,000 distinct CDR3 sequences, about 18% being singletons. The gene calls are TRBV21-1 and TRBJ1-1; the table's D call of TRBD1 was not tested on the DNA. TRBV21-1 is a pseudogene locus. The receptor was isolated from an adult who had HIV and had not received antiretroviral therapy, or was an uninfected healthy control (not recorded which). The specimen was peripheral blood. CDR3 amino acids: CASSKLTDRETEAFF. As DNA, the CDR3 is TGTGCCAGCAGCAAATTAACGGACAGGGAAACTGAAGCTTTCTTT.